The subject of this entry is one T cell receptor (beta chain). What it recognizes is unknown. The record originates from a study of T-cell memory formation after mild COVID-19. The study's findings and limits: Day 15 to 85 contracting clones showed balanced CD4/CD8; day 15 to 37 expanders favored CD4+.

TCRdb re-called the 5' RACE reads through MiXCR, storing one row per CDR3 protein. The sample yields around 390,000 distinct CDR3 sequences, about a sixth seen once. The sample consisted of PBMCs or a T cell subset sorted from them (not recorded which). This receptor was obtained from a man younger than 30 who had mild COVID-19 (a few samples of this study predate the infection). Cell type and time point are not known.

CDR3 residues: CASIGGQGLVYEQYF. CDR3 coding DNA: TGTGCCAGCATCGGCGGACAGGGGTTGGTCTACGAGCAGTACTTC. The V and J genes are TRBV6-6 and TRBJ2-7; TRBD1 matches at 9 bases. Germline values: CDR1 MNHNY, CDR2 SVGAGI (reference sequence). The junction had 10 bases not matched to a gene; V was cut back by 7 bases and J by 3 bases. The CDR3 contains 15 residues.